Listed below are T cell receptor beta chains from one sample, sequenced in a study of T-cell reconstitution after alpha-beta-depleted transplantation in children. In TCRdb, the PCR reads were re-called with MiXCR into one record per CDR3 protein. The sample consists of some 450,000 distinct CDR3 sequences, about 40% of them appearing once. The source was PBMCs, collected before TCRalphabeta/CD19-depleted stem cell transplant. Source of these receptors: a girl aged 2 to 9 with aplastic anemia, due to receive a stem cell transplant. Both conserved end residues are part of each CDR3. Each record gives: clone size, J gene, D gene, V gene, CDR3 protein, CDR3 DNA. A D gene is named only where the DNA matches it firmly. Clone size is stated in some rows and not others, as once, few, many or a class when expanded.

once TRBJ1-3 TRBD1 TRBV20-1 CSASDDRAGNTIYF TGCAGTGCTAGTGATGACAGGGCTGGAAACACCATATATTTT
many TRBJ2-7 TRBD1 TRBV19 CASSITGASYEQYF TGTGCCAGTAGTATAACAGGGGCCTCCTACGAGCAGTACTTC
few TRBJ2-1 TRBD2 TRBV20-1 CSARYSGGASNEQFF TGCAGTGCTAGATATAGCGGGGGGGCCTCCAATGAGCAGTTCTTC
many TRBJ2-7 - TRBV7-9 CASSLARARGIYEQYF TGTGCCAGCAGCTTAGCGAGGGCCAGGGGAATCTACGAGCAGTACTTC
- TRBJ2-7 - TRBV30 CAWDSGRSYEQYF TGTGCCTGGGACTCTGGACGTTCCTACGAGCAGTACTTC
- TRBJ2-3 TRBD1 TRBV15 CATSRVGRGGRDTQYF TGTGCCACCAGCAGAGTAGGGAGAGGGGGCCGAGATACGCAGTATTTT
many TRBJ2-3 TRBD2 TRBV29-1 CSVSASGSHTQYF TGCAGCGTTTCGGCTAGCGGGAGCCATACGCAGTATTTT
many TRBJ2-1 - TRBV2 CASRVRQLSPHNEQFF TGTGCCAGCAGAGTAAGACAGCTCTCGCCTCACAATGAGCAGTTCTTC
- TRBJ2-5 - TRBV19 CASSSRETAQETQYF TGTGCCAGTAGTAGCCGGGAAACGGCTCAAGAGACCCAGTACTTC
- TRBJ1-1 - TRBV5-5 CASSLRVSGPSDTEAFF TGTGCCAGCAGCCTCAGGGTTTCTGGACCTTCTGACACTGAAGCTTTCTTT
- TRBJ2-7 - TRBV7-2 CASSLVFGGPSGQQYF TGTGCCAGCAGCTTAGTTTTCGGGGGGCCCTCGGGGCAGCAGTACTTC
- TRBJ2-7 - TRBV20-1 CSARFPGPEQYF TGCAGTGCTAGATTCCCGGGCCCCGAGCAGTACTTC
few TRBJ2-5 - TRBV3-1 CASSKQGPTETQYF TGTGCCAGCAGTAAACAGGGTCCGACGGAGACCCAGTACTTC
- TRBJ1-1 - TRBV9 CASSATMSNTEAFF TGTGCCAGCAGCGCTACAATGTCGAACACTGAAGCTTTCTTT
- TRBJ2-3 TRBD2 TRBV24-1 CATSDRDNSQRGVRDTQYF TGTGCCACCAGTGACCGGGACAATTCTCAGCGGGGGGTACGAGATACGCAGTATTTT
once TRBJ2-3 - TRBV7-2 CASSPPRGATDTQYF TGTGCCAGCAGCCCCCCTAGGGGGGCAACAGATACGCAGTATTTT
- TRBJ2-3 TRBD2 TRBV5-1 CASSLGTSGAADTQYF TGCGCCAGCAGCTTGGGAACTAGCGGGGCCGCAGATACGCAGTATTTT
- TRBJ1-5 TRBD1 TRBV5-5 CASSLPGTGGDPQHF TGTGCCAGCAGCTTGCCCGGGACAGGGGGCGATCCCCAGCATTTT
- TRBJ2-2 - TRBV21-1 CASSPQSTRTIGFGELFF TGTGCCAGCAGCCCGCAATCAACAAGGACGATAGGGTTCGGGGAGCTGTTTTTT
- TRBJ2-3 - TRBV7-7 CASSIDRTTDTQYF TGTGCCAGCAGCATCGACAGGACCACAGATACGCAGTATTTT
few TRBJ2-3 - TRBV15 CATSRDSDRYTDTQYF TGTGCCACCAGCAGAGATTCGGACAGATACACAGATACGCAGTATTTT
- TRBJ2-1 - TRBV2 CASTVTRGYNEQFF TGTGCCAGCACGGTGACTAGGGGCTACAATGAGCAGTTCTTC
few TRBJ2-3 TRBD2 TRBV29-1 CSVVAGVIDTQYF TGCAGCGTTGTGGCGGGAGTAATAGATACGCAGTATTTT
few TRBJ1-1 - TRBV5-1 CASSLTGTAPEAFF TGCGCCAGCAGCTTAACGGGGACGGCGCCTGAAGCTTTCTTT
- TRBJ1-5 - TRBV19 CASTPKSMGQPQHF TGTGCCAGTACTCCGAAATCCATGGGTCAGCCCCAGCATTTT
- TRBJ2-5 TRBD1 TRBV5-1 CASSLGTGYETQYF TGCGCCAGCAGCTTGGGGACAGGGTATGAGACCCAGTACTTC
many TRBJ2-1 - TRBV7-9 CASSFSETSSNEQFF TGTGCCAGCAGCTTTAGCGAGACTTCGAGCAATGAGCAGTTCTTC
many TRBJ2-5 - TRBV2 CASSRDNQETQYF TGTGCCAGCAGCCGGGACAACCAAGAGACCCAGTACTTC
many TRBJ1-4 - TRBV5-1 CASSLGAETTNEKLFF TGCGCCAGCAGCTTGGGGGCCGAGACAACTAATGAAAAACTGTTTTTT
- TRBJ1-3 - TRBV27 CASSLGGVRDTIYF TGTGCCAGCAGTTTGGGGGGGGTGAGGGACACCATATATTTT
once TRBJ2-2 TRBD1 TRBV7-9 CASSLRWTGQGAGELFF TGTGCCAGCAGCTTAAGGTGGACGGGACAGGGGGCCGGGGAGCTGTTTTTT
once TRBJ2-1 - TRBV5-1 CASSLEGNLYNEQFF TGCGCCAGCAGCTTAGAGGGGAATCTATACAATGAGCAGTTCTTC
- TRBJ2-1 TRBD2 TRBV5-1 CASSPARTSGTNEQFF TGCGCCAGCAGCCCAGCCCGGACTAGCGGGACCAATGAGCAGTTCTTC
- TRBJ2-4 - TRBV7-2 CASGNRGGLAKNIQYF TGTGCCAGCGGTAACAGAGGGGGGCTAGCCAAAAACATTCAGTACTTC
many TRBJ1-3 - TRBV12-3/TRBV12-4 CASSLRLSGNTIYF TGTGCCAGCAGTTTACGCCTCTCTGGAAACACCATATATTTT
few TRBJ2-1 - TRBV6-1 CASSGDLYEQFF TGTGCCAGCAGCGGGGACCTCTATGAGCAGTTCTTC
- TRBJ2-6 - TRBV29-1 CSVEGRGRAGANVLTF TGCAGCGTTGAGGGTCGGGGAAGGGCGGGGGCCAACGTCCTGACTTTC
- TRBJ2-1 TRBD1 TRBV28 CASSYGTGVDNEQFF TGTGCCAGCAGTTACGGGACAGGGGTGGACAATGAGCAGTTCTTC
- TRBJ2-5 TRBD1 TRBV5-1 CASSHGQGQGETQYF TGCGCCAGCAGCCACGGACAGGGACAAGGAGAGACCCAGTACTTC
- TRBJ1-2 - TRBV28 CASSFAYGYTF TGTGCCAGCAGTTTCGCCTATGGCTACACCTTC
- TRBJ2-1 - TRBV20-1 CSASPGRSYNEQFF TGCAGTGCTAGCCCAGGACGGTCCTACAATGAGCAGTTCTTC
- TRBJ2-7 - TRBV4-2 CASSRRGDRSGDFTYEQYF TGTGCCAGCAGCCGCCGCGGGGACAGAAGCGGGGACTTTACCTACGAGCAGTACTTC
- TRBJ2-1 - TRBV6-5 CASSYSRPSYNEQFF TGTGCCAGCAGTTACTCGAGGCCCTCCTACAATGAGCAGTTCTTC